A selection of T cell receptor beta chains follows, all from one sample in a study of T-cell reconstitution after alpha-beta-depleted transplantation in children. MiXCR, run by TCRdb on the PCR reads, gives a single entry per CDR3 protein. Here the sample spans some 600,000 distinct CDR3 sequences, 15% to 20% being singletons. The sequenced sample was PBMCs from the stem cell graft donor, obtained from the stem cell graft. The source is a human donor who donated a stem cell graft to a child with acute myeloid leukemia. Each CDR3 is given with its conserved first and last residue.

>TRBV29-1|TRBJ1-6
CSVEDGPASPLHF
>TRBV7-9|TRBJ1-2
CASSLSGREQGSGYTF
>TRBV7-2|TRBJ2-1
CAHTAARVPYNEQFF
>TRBV4-3|TRBJ2-3
CASSQGRTGGHTQYF
>TRBV10-3|TRBJ1-1
CAIRTENTEAFF
>TRBV25-1|TRBJ2-5
CASSEVRGVETQYF
>TRBV20-1|TRBJ2-1
CCASGLAGGPSYNEQFF
>TRBV5-3|TRBJ2-2
CARSRAINTGELFF
>TRBV2|TRBJ1-5
CASSGIAEPQHF
>TRBV20-1|TRBJ2-7
CSARAPNYEQYF
>TRBV7-8|TRBJ1-4
CASSPSPGTGKEKLFF
>TRBV5-6|TRBJ2-1
CASSFGLAGVNEQFF
>TRBV6-1|TRBJ2-1
CAGSLSYNEQFF
>TRBV20-1|TRBJ1-5
CSARSQGALSNQPQHF
>TRBV5-1|TRBJ2-2
CASNSPSGNTGELFF
>TRBV6-5|TRBJ2-7
CASSFTGLAGTYEQYF
>TRBV5-1|TRBJ1-1
CASSLEGQNTEAFF
>TRBV6-5|TRBJ2-4
CASSSHLGVKNIQYF
>TRBV12-3/TRBV12-4|TRBJ1-5
CASSYTGDQPQHF
>TRBV4-2|TRBJ2-3
CASSQAWGGSSTDTQYF
>TRBV12-3/TRBV12-4|TRBJ1-2
CASRYGTANYGYTF
>TRBV10-3|TRBJ1-1
CAIGPGGWVTEAFF
>TRBV10-3|TRBJ1-5
CAISVQGGSNQPQHF
>TRBV7-2|TRBJ1-1
CASSSLQRLNTEAFF
>TRBV7-9|TRBJ2-2
CASSLSLITNTGELFF
>TRBV20-1|TRBJ2-3
CSAVGGRRTDTQYF
>TRBV6-5|TRBJ2-3
CASSSFRLAVADTQYF
>TRBV7-6|TRBJ2-2
CASTQGTGRTGELFF
>TRBV20-1|TRBJ2-1
CCAIGSGGSSSYNEQSF
>TRBV5-1|TRBJ1-1
CASSLARTGMNTEAFF
>TRBV7-9|TRBJ1-4
CASSPRTGGLDNEKLFF
>TRBV20-1|TRBJ2-5
CSAPRPPQETQYF
>TRBV9|TRBJ1-5
CASSVGVGDRGNQPQHF
>TRBV7-2|TRBJ2-2
CASSSQGISDTGELFF
>TRBV20-1|TRBJ1-1
CSARDRGRVNTEAFF
>TRBV20-1|TRBJ2-2
CSAGGQAGGELFF
>TRBV15|TRBJ1-1
CATSREGSPTEAFF
>TRBV7-9|TRBJ1-3
CASRSKGGPGGYTIYF
>TRBV7-9|TRBJ1-2
CASSVDRYGYTF
>TRBV12-3/TRBV12-4|TRBJ2-5
CASSSAGEETQYF
>TRBV20-1|TRBJ1-1
CSARDHGRPLSLNTEAFF
>TRBV7-3|TRBJ2-3
CASSLAGTIRDTQYF
>TRBV20-1|TRBJ1-5
CSARTKAGLEPQHF
>TRBV12-3/TRBV12-4|TRBJ2-5
CASSLSQGEGETQYF
>TRBV5-1|TRBJ2-2
CASSLVLAGFNTGELFF
>TRBV5-1|TRBJ2-3
CASSLVASGGRRLSDTQYF
>TRBV6-5|TRBJ2-3
CASSYGGGESDTQYF
>TRBV29-1|TRBJ1-1
CSVVGGPREAFF
>TRBV15|TRBJ1-3
CATSRDPQGDGNTIYF
>TRBV5-1|TRBJ2-6
CASSSSLFGSGANVLTF
>TRBV20-1|TRBJ1-3
CSAGKGSRPGNTIYF
>TRBV20-1|TRBJ2-2
CSAPSGASTGELFF
>TRBV29-1|TRBJ2-2
CSVEVMGTGELFF
>TRBV20-1|TRBJ2-3
CSARRTQGRTDTQYF
>TRBV20-1|TRBJ1-2
CRPLGGVEGYTF
>TRBV4-3|TRBJ2-5
CASSQVLRGSETQYF
>TRBV29-1|TRBJ2-2
CSAKAGGSLTGELFF
>TRBV20-1|TRBJ2-5
CSAGRPLAGQETQYF